This record looks at one TCR beta chain sequence and its context. Its specificity is not known. The sample originates from a study of blood T cells in healthy people across ages. Findings and limits, study-wide: Considered underestimates were the diversity estimates obtained from one million T cells.

PCR was performed a second time for about 6 to 11 cycles using a sample-barcoded 5' primer and a J-beta primer mix. Every cDNA molecule carried a tag from a template-switch adaptor bearing 12 random nucleotides. TCRdb reprocessed the 5' RACE reads with MiXCR, giving one entry per CDR3 protein. This sample has 1.5 million to 2 million distinct CDR3 sequences, with roughly 27% found just once. They isolated at least 6 million PBMCs from each sample. CDR1 is SEHNR, CDR2 FQNEAQ, per germline (reference sequence). There are 16 residues in the CDR3. The ends were cut back, 1 base at V and 4 bases at J, with 15 bases in the middle.

The sequence derives from a woman in her 30s in good health. The sequenced sample consisted of blood. The gene calls are TRBV7-9 and TRBJ2-3, with D unresolved. The CDR3 coding sequence is TGTGCCAGCAGCTTAGTGGCGAGCTTCGGCGCAGATACGCAGTATTTT. Amino acids: CASSLVASFGADTQYF.